This record covers a single T cell receptor beta chain. The antigen remains undetermined. For sequencing, patients were chosen who had shown expansion of CD8+CD57+ cells by flow cytometry. Severe acquired aplastic anemia was present in every patient. No patient had been given any therapy when blood was sampled. This CDR3 region has 12 residues. Trimming left V 8 bases short and J 0 bases short, with 8 bases between. The germline V gene encodes CDR1 SEHNR and CDR2 FQNEAQ (reference sequence). Genomic DNA constituted the template upon which TCR beta VDJ and CDR3 profiling was performed. Each CDR3 protein is one row after TCRdb ran MiXCR on the reads. Here the sample spans 120,000 or so distinct CDR3 sequences, 40% being singletons. The entry originates in a study of CD8+CD57+ T cells in acquired aplastic anemia. Findings and limits, study-wide: The study identified around 28 CD8+ CDR3 sequences shared by patients and controls.

The chain joins TRBV7-9 to TRBJ2-7; perhaps TRBD2 as D (6 bases). The specimen was sorted CD4+, CD8+, or CD8+CD57+ T cells (not recorded which) from PBMCs. This sequence originates from a human donor with aplastic anemia. CDR3 protein: CASGEDSYEQYF. The CDR3 region has the DNA TGTGCCAGCGGGGAGGACTCCTACGAGCAGTACTTC.